This TCR beta chain was captured in a study of cytotoxic CD8 clonotypes in ibrutinib-treated CLL. The V gene end was trimmed by 9 bases and the J gene end by 5 bases; junction bases not matched to a gene: 4. This CDR3 is 13 amino acids long. TCRdb's table, derived via immunoSEQ multiplex PCR, lists solely in-frame clones and lacks some. Of hundreds of thousands of clones in the sample, 70% were seen once. The origin of this receptor is a human donor with chronic lymphocytic leukemia. The sequences come from PBMCs, collected after 24 months of ibrutinib treatment. The rearrangement joins TRBV23-1 to TRBJ1-5; TRBD1 matches at 10 bases. TRBV23-1 is an ORF, and what it does is uncertain. CDR3 protein: CARGQGRDQPQHF. DNA for the CDR3: TGCGCCAGGGGACAGGGGAGAGATCAGCCCCAGCATTTT.